This entry concerns a single T cell receptor (beta chain). This record belongs to a study of PD-L1 blockade in urothelial cancer. Study-wide background: Atezolizumab, begun by patients at some point between 2012 and 2014, was given at 1,200 mg intravenously every 3 weeks. Analyses were performed on blood at 3 weeks after treatment start (the second dose) and at 6 weeks.

The CDR3 totals 10 residues. With 7 bases removed from V and 3 bases from J, the gap between germline ends came to 4 bases. The germline V gene encodes CDR1 SNHLY and CDR2 FYNNEI. Assay: immunoSEQ multiplex PCR; the TCRdb copy retains only in-frame clones and omits some. The table has 90,000 to 130,000 clones, 80% to 95% seen once. Documented time point: peripheral blood 6 weeks after treatment start. The sample in question was PBMCs, obtained around atezolizumab (anti-PD-L1) treatment. The chain combines TRBV2 with TRBJ2-7; D unclear. The sequence came from a man aged 55-75 years with urothelial cancer. Here the CDR3 DNA reads TGTGCCAGCACCGGCTACGAGCAGTACTTC. Translating it yields CASTGYEQYF.